The clone carrying this TCR beta chain was counted only a few times. These data are taken from a study of cytomegalovirus exposure and HLA in healthy donors. The PCR used 60 Vbeta and 13 Jbeta primers. TCRdb's copy holds only in-frame clones and misses some; the assay was immunoSEQ multiplex PCR. Seen here are 90,000 to 150,000 clones, more than 60% observed once, and the top ten hold about 4%. The sequenced sample consisted of PBMCs. The TCR was taken from a woman in her 40s in good health and CMV-seronegative.

CDR3 nucleotide sequence: TGTGCCAGCAGACATCTTCCAAATCAGCCCCAGCATTTT. This encodes CASRHLPNQPQHF. This rearrangement joins TRBV27 to TRBJ1-5; D unresolved. Germline CDR1 is MNHEY and CDR2 is SMNVEV (reference sequence). The V gene lost 6 bases and the J gene lost 4 bases, with 10 bases spanning the gap. The length of the CDR3 is 13 residues.